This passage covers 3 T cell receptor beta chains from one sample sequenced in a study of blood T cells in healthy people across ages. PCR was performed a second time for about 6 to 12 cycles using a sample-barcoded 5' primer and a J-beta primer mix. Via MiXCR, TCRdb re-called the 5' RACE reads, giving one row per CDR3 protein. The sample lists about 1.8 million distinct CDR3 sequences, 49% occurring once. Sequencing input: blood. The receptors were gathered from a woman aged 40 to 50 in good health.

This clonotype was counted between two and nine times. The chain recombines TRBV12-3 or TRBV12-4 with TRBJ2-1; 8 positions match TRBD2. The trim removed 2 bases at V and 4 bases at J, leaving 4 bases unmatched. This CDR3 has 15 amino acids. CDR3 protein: CASSLRGGQYNEQFF. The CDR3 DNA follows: TGTGCCAGCAGTTTACGGGGGGGACAATACAATGAGCAGTTCTTC.

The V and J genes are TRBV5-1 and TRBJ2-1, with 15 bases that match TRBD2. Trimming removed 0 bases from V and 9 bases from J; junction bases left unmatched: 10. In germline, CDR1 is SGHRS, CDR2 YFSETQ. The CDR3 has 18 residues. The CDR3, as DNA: TGCGCCAGCAGCTTGGGGACTAGCGGGGGGGCGGTATACGGTGAGCAGTTCTTC. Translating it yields CASSLGTSGGAVYGEQFF.

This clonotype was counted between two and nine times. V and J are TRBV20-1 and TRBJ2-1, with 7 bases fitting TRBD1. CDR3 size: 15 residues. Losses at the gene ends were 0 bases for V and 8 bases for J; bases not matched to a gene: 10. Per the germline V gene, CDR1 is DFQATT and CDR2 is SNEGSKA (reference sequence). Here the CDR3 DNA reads TGCAGTGCTAGAGACGAACAGGGGAGTTTGCATGAGCAGTTCTTC. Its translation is CSARDEQGSLHEQFF.